Described below is a single T cell receptor beta chain sequence and its context. Its antigen is currently unknown. This entry belongs to a study of T cell responses to AZD1222 COVID-19 vaccine. Points from the study as a whole: Vaccine-related CD4 TCRs covered spike, predominating at 160-218 and 743-854. Spike-specific TCR breadth and depth both grew after two AZD1222 doses. Clonal diversity was possibly underestimated, and white British individuals and females predominated among donors. Among AZD1222 vaccinees, only six were seropositive at baseline.

Clones were read by immunoSEQ multiplex PCR, and TCRdb kept only the in-frame ones, dropping some. This sample has tens of thousands of clones, with around 85% found just once. The CDR3 consists of 14 residues. Trimming removed 2 bases at V and 7 bases at J, with 15 bases between. Germline V gene sequence: CDR1 SGHRS, CDR2 YFSETQ. This clonotype was obtained from an adult who received the AZD1222 COVID-19 vaccine. Specimen: peripheral blood, collected 28 days after the second AZD1222 dose. The rearrangement joins TRBV5-1 to TRBJ1-2; D is possibly TRBD1 (5 bases). CDR3 nucleotide sequence: TGCGCCAGCAGCTTAGTTCAGGGCGCGAGTGGCTACACCTTC. Encoded protein: CASSLVQGASGYTF.